This T cell receptor beta chain derives from a study of shared clonotypes between healthy human individuals. Using immunoSEQ multiplex PCR, the repertoire was profiled, and TCRdb retains in-frame clones only, with some absent. The table has some 2.3 million clones, 80% to 95% seen once; the top ten hold around 0.4%. From germline, CDR1 is LNHDA and CDR2 SQIVND (reference sequence). This CDR3 has 14 residues. Trimming took off 3 bases at V and 3 bases at J, with 12 bases between the two ends. This sequence joins TRBV19 and TRBJ2-7; D remains unclear. The TCR was taken from a man younger than 35 in good health. Some clones in this sample may be carry-over from other donors' samples. Specimen: naive CD4+ T cells from PBMCs. Noted subset: CD45RA+ positively selected. This chain's CDR3 is CASSIQINNYEQYF. The DNA for the CDR3 is TGTGCCAGTAGTATCCAGATTAACAACTACGAGCAGTACTTC.